This paragraph covers one T cell receptor (beta chain) sequence. Generated by immunoSEQ multiplex PCR, the TCRdb table keeps only in-frame clones and is missing some. The table has some 2.1 million clones, approximately 92% seen once. Trimming removed 3 bases at V and 0 bases at J, with 15 bases between. This CDR3 is 17 amino acids long. Germline V CDR1 and CDR2: LNHNV, YYDKDF (reference sequence). The data belong to a study of shared clonotypes between healthy human individuals. Cells designated naive CD8 were CD45RO-negative and were positively selected for CCR7, with terminally differentiated effector memory CD45RA+ cells excluded.

The gene calls are TRBV15 and TRBJ2-1; possibly TRBD2 for D (5 bases). The clonotype was recovered from a man between 18 and 29 years old in good health. Some clones in this sample may be carry-over from other donors' samples. Sequences were obtained from naive CD8+ T cells from PBMCs. The CDR3 DNA is TGTGCCACCAGCAGCCCCCATAGGACTCGCTCCTACAATGAGCAGTTCTTC. The encoded protein is CATSSPHRTRSYNEQFF.